This is a list of T cell receptor beta chains from one sample in a study of technical replicates of blood from four donors. Clones were read by immunoSEQ multiplex PCR, and TCRdb kept only the in-frame ones, dropping some. The sample lists tens of thousands of clones; roughly 92% were seen once. Specimen: T cells isolated from PBMCs. The receptors derive from a human donor in good health. CDR3s include the opening cysteine and the closing phenylalanine or tryptophan. Each record gives: D gene, J gene, V gene, clone size, CDR3 protein, CDR3 DNA. D genes are given only for firm matches. For some rows the clone size is stated as once, few or many, or as a class when expanded; others skip it.

>TRBD2|TRBJ2-1|TRBV9|-
CASSVAGTSGGNEQFF
TGTGCCAGCAGCGTAGCTGGGACTAGCGGAGGGAATGAGCAGTTCTTC
>-|TRBJ1-1|TRBV7-9|once
CAAGTQNTEAFF
TGTGCGGCCGGGACACAGAACACTGAAGCTTTCTTT
>-|TRBJ2-7|TRBV4-3|-
CASSLTAGYEQYF
TGCGCCAGCAGCCTGACCGCGGGCTACGAGCAGTACTTC
>TRBD2|TRBJ2-7|TRBV15|-
CATSGLSSGSYYEQYF
TGTGCCACCAGCGGGCTATCTAGCGGGAGTTACTACGAGCAGTACTTC
>-|TRBJ1-2|TRBV5-6|-
CASSLADLGGSYGYTF
TGTGCCAGCAGCTTGGCGGATTTGGGGGGAAGCTATGGCTACACCTTC
>TRBD2|TRBJ2-2|TRBV9|-
CASSVRSSPWVAGIGELFF
TGTGCCAGCAGCGTAAGATCAAGCCCTTGGGTAGCGGGAATCGGGGAGCTGTTTTTT
>-|TRBJ2-7|TRBV2|-
CASSDDVAAESYEQYF
TGTGCCAGCAGCGACGACGTCGCCGCGGAGTCATACGAGCAGTACTTC
>TRBD1|TRBJ1-1|TRBV7-2|-
CATGQGRGATEAFF
TGTGCCACCGGACAGGGGAGGGGCGCCACTGAAGCTTTCTTT
>-|TRBJ1-5|TRBV7-6|-
CASSYGDQPQHF
TGTGCCAGCAGCTACGGGGATCAGCCCCAGCATTTT
>TRBD1|TRBJ2-7|TRBV27|-
CASSFQGTGREQYF
TGTGCCAGCAGTTTCCAGGGGACAGGGCGGGAGCAGTACTTC
>TRBD1|TRBJ1-2|TRBV10-3|-
CAIQGQGQDYGYTF
TGTGCCATTCAAGGACAGGGCCAGGACTATGGCTACACCTTC
>-|TRBJ1-2|TRBV7-2|-
CASSLRGREAGYTF
TGTGCCAGCAGCTTAAGGGGGAGGGAGGCTGGCTACACCTTC
>-|TRBJ2-4|TRBV11-2|-
CASSLRRGPKNIQYF
TGTGCCAGCAGCCTACGCAGGGGCCCCAAAAACATTCAGTACTTC
>TRBD2|TRBJ2-7|TRBV5-4|-
CAWTSGSYEQYF
TGTGCTTGGACTAGCGGGTCTTACGAGCAGTACTTC
>-|TRBJ2-7|TRBV5-6|-
CASSSQAYEQYF
TGTGCCAGCAGCTCTCAGGCATACGAGCAGTACTTC
>-|TRBJ1-1|TRBV2|once
CASRPLDADRNTEAFF
TGTGCCAGCAGACCCCTTGACGCGGACAGGAACACTGAAGCTTTCTTT
>-|TRBJ1-1|TRBV19|few
CASSGRGSTEAFF
TGTGCCAGTAGTGGCAGGGGATCCACTGAAGCTTTCTTT
>TRBD1|TRBJ2-7|TRBV6-6|-
CASSFPPDRVTEQYF
TGTGCCAGCAGTTTCCCTCCGGACAGGGTTACCGAGCAGTACTTC
>-|TRBJ2-3|TRBV9|-
CASSVVRGTDTQYF
TGTGCCAGCAGCGTAGTTAGGGGGACAGATACGCAGTATTTT
>TRBD2|TRBJ2-5|TRBV13|-
CASSPSGLAGEETQYF
TGTGCCAGCAGCCCCAGTGGACTAGCGGGAGAAGAGACCCAGTACTTC
>TRBD2|TRBJ2-1|TRBV4-1|-
CASSPLAGGYNEQFF
TGCGCCAGCAGCCCGTTAGCGGGAGGCTACAATGAGCAGTTCTTC
>-|TRBJ1-4|TRBV27|-
CASRAGVANEKLFF
TGTGCCAGCAGGGCAGGGGTTGCTAATGAAAAACTGTTTTTT
>-|TRBJ2-3|TRBV11-2|-
CASSLGVYTDTQYF
TGTGCCAGCAGCTTAGGAGTTTACACAGATACGCAGTATTTT
>TRBD1|TRBJ2-2|TRBV28|-
CASSPPGTGRELFF
TGTGCCAGCAGTCCACCTGGGACAGGGAGGGAGCTGTTTTTT
>-|TRBJ2-2|TRBV4-2|-
CASSQDAGAGELFF
TGTGCCAGCAGCCAAGATGCGGGGGCGGGGGAGCTGTTTTTT